The 28 T cell receptor beta chains below all came from one sample that was sequenced in a study of Graves' ophthalmopathy and Graves' hyperthyroidism. CDR3 regions of TCR beta were amplified from RNA transcripts. HTBI primers were used in a first-round RT-PCR, which preceded a second-round multiplex PCR. TCRdb processed the multiplex PCR reads anew with MiXCR; each CDR3 protein has one entry. The table has nearly 400,000 distinct CDR3 sequences, about 17% seen once; the top ten hold more than 1.5%. Sequencing was done on a sample of peripheral blood. The receptor source for this set is a woman in her late teens or twenties with Graves' ophthalmopathy.

This clonotype showed up many times. The rearrangement joins TRBV6-5 to TRBJ1-2; D is unresolved. From germline, CDR1 is MNHEY and CDR2 SVGAGI. V was pared by 2 bases and J by 6 bases, with 16 bases between. This CDR3 has 15 residues. CDR3 sequence: CASSYRVGATNGYTF. The CDR3 nucleotides are TGTGCCAGCAGTTACAGGGTAGGAGCGACGAATGGCTACACCTTC.

In this sample, this clonotype turned up many times. The CDR3 DNA reads TGTGCCAGCAGCCAAGAGACTGGACAGGTTAAGGGTGGCTACACCTTC. It yields the protein CASSQETGQVKGGYTF. The rearrangement links TRBV4-2 to TRBJ1-2; 7 positions agree with TRBD1. This CDR3 has 16 residues. J lost 7 bases, V lost 0 bases, and 11 bases had no gene match. The germline V gene has CDR1 LGHNA and CDR2 YNFKEQ.

This clonotype was found many times. The gene calls are TRBV2 and TRBJ2-4; 10 positions match TRBD2. The V segment lost 5 bases and the J segment 5 bases; nucleotides outside the gene matches: 0. Germline assignment: CDR1 SNHLY and CDR2 FYNNEI. The CDR3 sequence is 13 residues long. The CDR3 region has the DNA TGTGCCAGCAGTCTAGCGGGGGAAAACATTCAGTACTTC. This encodes CASSLAGENIQYF.

DNA for the CDR3: TGTGCCAGCAGCCCTGGACTAGCGGGAGGGACCCACGAGCAGTACTTC. Residues: CASSPGLAGGTHEQYF. This sequence joins TRBV11-2 and TRBJ2-7; 15 bases match TRBD2. CDR3 length equals 16 residues. The V gene end was trimmed by 5 bases and the J gene end by 5 bases; junction bases not matched to a gene: 7. Germline CDR1 SGHAT, CDR2 FQNNGV.

In its sample, this clonotype was seen many times. This chain uses TRBV27 with TRBJ1-5; possible D gene TRBD1, 5 bases. CDR1 and CDR2 (germline): MNHEY, SMNVEV (reference sequence). With 1 base removed from V and 7 bases from J, the gap between germline ends came to 8 bases. The CDR3 runs 13 residues. In DNA form, the CDR3 reads TGTGCCAGCAGTTTATGGCAGGGCCAGCCCCAGCATTTT. Translated, it gives CASSLWQGQPQHF.

This clonotype was seen many times. The rearrangement joins TRBV28 to TRBJ2-7; 10 bases agree with TRBD1. The germline gives CDR1 MDHEN, CDR2 SYDVKM. V gave up 2 bases and J gave up 2 bases; unmatched junction bases: 21. This CDR3 has 21 amino acids. The CDR3, as DNA: TGTGCCAGCAGTTTAAATCCCCGACAGGGGGCGGTCTCATCAAGGACCTACGAGCAGTACTTC. Amino acids: CASSLNPRQGAVSSRTYEQYF.

V usage is TRBV20-1 and J usage is TRBJ2-5; D possibly corresponds to TRBD1 (5 bases). Germline loops: CDR1 DFQATT, CDR2 SNEGSKA (reference sequence). The length of the CDR3 is 15 residues. V lost 6 bases to trimming and J lost 5 bases, with 22 bases between them. CDR3 in amino acids: CSATFVDNLRETQYF. CDR3 bases: TGCAGTGCCACTTTCGTGGACAACCTAAGGGAGACCCAGTACTTC.

This clonotype was picked up many times. This chain links TRBV28 with TRBJ2-7, with 7 bases aligning to TRBD1. Germline trimming cut 4 bases from V and 7 bases from J; bases unmatched to any gene: 10. The CDR3 covers 14 residues. Germline V gene data show CDR1 as MDHEN and CDR2 as SYDVKM. The CDR3 region has the DNA TGTGCCAGCAGTTCCCCCGACAGGGTAGGGGAGCAGTACTTC. It codes for CASSSPDRVGEQYF. The whole variable domain, remainder taken from reference TRBV28 and TRBJ2-7, is DVKVTQSSRYLVKRTGEKVFLECVQDMDHENMFWYRQDPGLGLRLIYFSYDVKMKEKGDIPEGYSVSREKKERFSLILESASTNQTSMYLCASSSPDRVGEQYFGPGTRLTVT.

This clonotype was picked up many times. V and J are TRBV28 and TRBJ1-2; 8 bases fit TRBD1. CDR3 length: 14 amino acids. Trimming took 6 bases from V and 7 from J; bases not matched to a gene: 10. The germline V gene has CDR1 MDHEN and CDR2 SYDVKM. CDR3 sequence (DNA): TGTGCCAGCAGCGGACAGGGCAAATACGGTGGCTACACCTTC. Protein product: CASSGQGKYGGYTF.

This clonotype was counted ten times or more. The rearrangement links TRBV28 to TRBJ2-5, with 7 bases aligning to TRBD1. CDR3 length: 15 residues. Germline values: CDR1 MDHEN, CDR2 SYDVKM. The junction had 10 bases not matched to a gene; V was cut back by 4 bases and J by 5 bases. The CDR3 region is CASSSPPGQRETQYF. CDR3 in DNA: TGTGCCAGCAGTTCCCCCCCGGGACAGAGGGAGACCCAGTACTTC.

This clonotype was seen at least ten times. V and J are TRBV30 and TRBJ1-3; maybe TRBD1 (5 bases). CDR1 GTSNPN and CDR2 SVGIG come from the germline V gene (reference sequence). This CDR3 is built from 16 residues. With 1 base removed from V and 0 bases from J, the gap between germline ends came to 13 bases. The CDR3 spells CAWSGDRGRSGNTIYF. The CDR3 DNA reads TGTGCCTGGAGTGGTGATAGGGGCCGCTCTGGAAACACCATATATTTT.

This clonotype was counted at least ten times. The rearrangement uses TRBV11-1 and TRBJ2-5; 11 nucleotides agree with TRBD2. The germline CDR1 and CDR2 sequences are SGHAT and FQDESV (reference sequence). The CDR3 is made up of 18 amino acids. V lost 6 bases, J lost 5 bases, and 17 bases stayed unmatched. In DNA, the CDR3 is TGTGCCAGCAGTTCTCCCCCTAGCGGGAGGCCCCGGGCGGAGACCCAGTACTTC. Translated: CASSSPPSGRPRAETQYF.

At least ten counts were recorded for this clonotype. The chain recombines TRBV6-5 with TRBJ1-6; D may be TRBD1 (5 bases). V lost 7 bases and J 9 bases, leaving 16 bases between the germline ends. The CDR3 is made up of 14 amino acids. CDR1 is MNHEY and CDR2 is SVGAGI in the germline V gene. The CDR3: CASNRGDLGSPLHF. The CDR3 DNA follows: TGTGCCAGCAACCGGGGGGATCTAGGTTCACCCCTCCACTTT.

Of note for this clonotype: Lacking the conserved final phenylalanine or tryptophan, this CDR3 likely reflects a read error. This sequence joins TRBV6-1 and TRBJ1-2; 9 bases fit TRBD1. The CDR3 is 15 amino acids. Germline CDR1 reads MNHNS; CDR2 reads SASEGT. The V and J ends lost 5 bases and 6 bases, in that order; junction bases with no gene match: 10. The CDR3 spells CASSNPGQGFHGYTL. For the CDR3, the DNA is TGTGCCAGCAGTAATCCGGGACAGGGATTCCATGGCTACACCCTC.

This clonotype was recorded many times. Germline is not matched at one junction end, which may reflect a read error. The chain recombines TRBV28 with TRBJ1-5; D is possibly TRBD1 (5 bases). This CDR3 has 12 amino acids. Germline V gene sequence: CDR1 MDHEN, CDR2 SYDVKM. CDR3 residues: CASSSGLQPRHF. The CDR3 nucleotides are TGTGCCAGCAGTTCAGGGTTGCAGCCCCGGCATTTT.

This clonotype was recorded many times. The gene calls are TRBV7-9 and TRBJ1-6; perhaps TRBD1 as D (6 bases). The germline V and J ends were trimmed by 4 bases and 4 bases, with 11 bases remaining between them. The CDR3 has 15 residues. Germline V gene data show CDR1 as SEHNR and CDR2 as FQNEAQ (reference sequence). The CDR3 here is CASSSHRVYNSPLHF. The CDR3 DNA reads as TGTGCCAGCAGCTCCCACAGGGTTTATAATTCACCCCTCCACTTT.

In its sample, this clonotype was seen many times. The genes are TRBV2 and TRBJ2-4; D possibly corresponds to TRBD2 (5 bases). Trimming cost V 6 bases and J 4 bases, with 7 bases left between them. Germline CDR1 is SNHLY and CDR2 is FYNNEI. This CDR3 is 12 amino acids long. The CDR3, as DNA: TGTGCCAGCAGGAGCGGTAAAAACATTCAGTACTTC. This gives the protein CASRSGKNIQYF.

This clonotype came up a few times. The chain has TRBV18 and TRBJ2-7; D may be TRBD2 (6 bases). The V end lost 3 bases, the J end lost 2 bases, and 14 bases lay between the germline ends. This CDR3 contains 15 residues. Germline V lookup: CDR1 KGHSH, CDR2 LQKENI. CDR3 residues: CASSPPGSGPYEQYF. In nucleotides, the CDR3 is TGTGCCAGCTCACCCCCCGGGAGCGGACCCTACGAGCAGTACTTC.

This clonotype was seen many times. The chain employs TRBV9 and TRBJ1-1; TRBD1 matches at 11 bases. The CDR3 extends over 13 amino acids. J gave up 5 bases and V 6 bases, and 3 bases lay outside the gene matches. Germline values: CDR1 SGDLS, CDR2 YYNGEE. CDR3 in amino acids: CASKGQGETEAFF. The CDR3 nucleotides are TGTGCCAGCAAGGGACAGGGGGAAACTGAAGCTTTCTTT. Filled out from reference TRBV9 and TRBJ1-1, the complete variable domain reads DSGVTQTPKHLITATGQRVTLRCSPRSGDLSVYWYQQSLDQGLQFLIQYYNGEERAKGNILERFSAQQFPDLHSELNLSSLELGDSALYFCASKGQGETEAFFGQGTRLTVV.

The table lists this clonotype with many counts. This chain links TRBV6-5 with TRBJ1-6; D is undetermined. The CDR3 totals 16 residues. Per germline, CDR1 MNHEY and CDR2 SVGAGI. V lost 0 bases, J lost 7 bases, and 13 bases lay in between. CDR3 DNA sequence: TGTGCCAGCAGTTACTCCCCGATTTTGCCAAATTCACCCCTCCACTTT. Protein product: CASSYSPILPNSPLHF.

This clonotype was detected ten times or more. A read error may produce the germline difference seen at one junction end. The genes are TRBV7-6 and TRBJ1-1, with D tentatively TRBD1 (6 bases). The CDR3 runs 14 residues. From germline, CDR1 is SGHVS and CDR2 FNYEAQ. CDR3 amino acids: CASSPNRANTETFF. As DNA, the CDR3 is TGTGCCAGCAGCCCCAACAGGGCGAACACTGAAACTTTCTTT.

The sample holds many counts of this clonotype. The chain is built from TRBV6-2 or TRBV6-3 and TRBJ2-5, with D perhaps matching TRBD1 or TRBD2 (5 bases each). V was shortened by 3 bases and J by 5 bases, with 25 bases between the two germline ends. Germline V gene lookup returns CDR1 MNHEY and CDR2 SVGEGT. The CDR3 spans 18 residues. The CDR3 reads CASSYSHPSAWGWETQYF. The DNA of the CDR3 is TGTGCCAGCAGTTATTCACATCCCTCGGCGTGGGGGTGGGAGACCCAGTACTTC.

This clonotype was recorded many times. V usage is TRBV5-1 and J usage is TRBJ2-6; tentatively, D is TRBD1 (5 bases). Per germline, CDR1 SGHRS and CDR2 YFSETQ. V lost 3 bases and J lost 4, with 14 bases in between. The CDR3 length is 16 residues. The DNA for the CDR3 is TGCGCCAGCAGCTCCGATCCCTCAGGGGGGGCCAACGTCCTGACTTTC. This translates into CASSSDPSGGANVLTF. Full variable domain (remainder filled in from reference TRBV5-1 and TRBJ2-6): KAGVTQTPRYLIKTRGQQVTLSCSPISGHRSVSWYQQTPGQGLQFLFEYFSETQRNKGNFPGRFSGRQFSNSRSEMNVSTLELGDSALYLCASSSDPSGGANVLTFGAGSRLTVL.

This clonotype appeared many times. J is TRBJ2-7 and V is TRBV28, with D unresolved. Deletions cut 6 bases from V and 2 bases from J, with 11 bases between. Germline-derived CDR1 and CDR2 are MDHEN and SYDVKM. The CDR3 is 13 residues long. Written as DNA, the CDR3 is TGTGCCAGCAGGAGGACCGATACCTACGAGCAGTACTTC. Translating gives CASRRTDTYEQYF.

This clonotype was counted ten times or more. The V call is TRBV28, the J call TRBJ1-1; D ambiguous. CDR1 and CDR2 (germline): MDHEN, SYDVKM. V lost 2 bases and J lost 0, with 1 base in between. This CDR3 region has 12 residues. CDR3 protein: CASSLLNTEAFF. As DNA, the CDR3 is TGTGCCAGCAGTTTACTGAACACTGAAGCTTTCTTT. Supplemented by reference TRBV28 and TRBJ1-1, the full variable domain reads DVKVTQSSRYLVKRTGEKVFLECVQDMDHENMFWYRQDPGLGLRLIYFSYDVKMKEKGDIPEGYSVSREKKERFSLILESASTNQTSMYLCASSLLNTEAFFGQGTRLTVV.

The CDR3 protein is CASSYSPIAPDGYTF. The CDR3 bases are TGTGCCAGCAGTTATTCCCCTATCGCCCCCGATGGCTACACCTTC. V and J are TRBV6-5 and TRBJ1-2; D gene unclear. V lost 3 bases and J 6 bases, leaving 17 bases between the germline ends. This CDR3 contains 15 residues. The germline V gene encodes CDR1 MNHEY and CDR2 SVGAGI.

This clonotype was counted many times. The V call is TRBV7-2, the J call TRBJ2-2; no clear D gene. This CDR3 is 13 amino acids long. Germline CDR1 SGHTA, CDR2 FQGNSA. Trimming took 5 bases from V and 3 from J, leaving 7 bases between them. The CDR3 region is CASSPLYTGELFF. CDR3 bases: TGTGCCAGCAGCCCCTTGTACACCGGGGAGCTGTTTTTT.

This clonotype appeared many times. The chain combines TRBV11-2 with TRBJ2-2; no clear D gene. CDR1 and CDR2 from the germline V gene are SGHAT and FQNNGV. The V end was cut by 2 bases, the J end by 4 bases, with 5 bases between. This CDR3 is built from 13 residues. This CDR3 reads CASSLIPTGELFF. In DNA form, the CDR3 reads TGTGCCAGCAGCTTAATACCCACCGGGGAGCTGTTTTTT.